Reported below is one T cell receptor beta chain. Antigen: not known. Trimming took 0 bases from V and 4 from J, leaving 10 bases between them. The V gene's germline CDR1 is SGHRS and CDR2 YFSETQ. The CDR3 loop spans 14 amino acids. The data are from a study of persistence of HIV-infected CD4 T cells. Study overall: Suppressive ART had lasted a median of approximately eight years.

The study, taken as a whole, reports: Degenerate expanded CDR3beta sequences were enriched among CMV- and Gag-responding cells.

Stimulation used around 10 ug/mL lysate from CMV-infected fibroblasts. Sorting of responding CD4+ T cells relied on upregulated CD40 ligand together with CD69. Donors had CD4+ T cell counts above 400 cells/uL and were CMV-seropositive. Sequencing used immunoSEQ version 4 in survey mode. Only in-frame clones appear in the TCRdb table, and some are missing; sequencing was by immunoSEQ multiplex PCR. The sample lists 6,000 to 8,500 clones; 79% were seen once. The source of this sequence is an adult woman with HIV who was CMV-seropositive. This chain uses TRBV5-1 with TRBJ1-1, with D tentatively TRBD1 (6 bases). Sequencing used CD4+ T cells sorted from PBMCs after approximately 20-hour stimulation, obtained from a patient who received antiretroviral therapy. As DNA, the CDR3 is TGCGCCAGCAGCTTGGCAGGGGCGAGCACTGAAGCTTTCTTT. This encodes CASSLAGASTEAFF. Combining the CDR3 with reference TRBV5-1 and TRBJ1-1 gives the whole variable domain KAGVTQTPRYLIKTRGQQVTLSCSPISGHRSVSWYQQTPGQGLQFLFEYFSETQRNKGNFPGRFSGRQFSNSRSEMNVSTLELGDSALYLCASSLAGASTEAFFGQGTRLTVV.